Below are 16 T cell receptor beta chains sequenced from a single sample in a study of technical replicates of blood from a handful of donors. Using immunoSEQ multiplex PCR, the repertoire was profiled, and TCRdb retains in-frame clones only, with some absent. The sample includes under 15,000 clones, 70% to 80% of them seen just once. Sequenced material: PBMCs. The receptors stem from a human donor in good health.

CDR3 residues: CASSGLAGATQYF. CDR3 DNA: TGTGCCAGCAGCGGACTAGCGGGAGCTACGCAGTATTTT. The chain employs TRBV6-4 and TRBJ2-3, with TRBD2 matching over 13 bases. The ends lost 6 bases at V and 8 bases at J; junction bases unmatched: 2. Looked up from germline, CDR1 is MRHNA and CDR2 is SNTAGT. This CDR3 is 13 amino acids long.

The V gene is TRBV7-8, the J gene TRBJ2-3, with 9 bases matching TRBD1. Germline CDR1 is SGHVS and CDR2 is FQNEAQ. V was clipped by 6 bases and J by 2 bases; unmatched bases: 15. The CDR3 totals 18 residues. For the CDR3, the DNA is TGTGCCAGCAGGAAAAGCACGGGACAGGGATTTTCCACAGATACGCAGTATTTT. Encoded protein: CASRKSTGQGFSTDTQYF.

This sequence joins TRBV19 and TRBJ1-1; 7 nucleotides agree with TRBD1. This CDR3 has 16 residues. Germline V gene data show CDR1 as LNHDA and CDR2 as SQIVND (reference sequence). V shed 3 bases and J 0 bases; nucleotides not matched to a gene: 7. The CDR3, as DNA: TGTGCCAGTAGTATCGTTGGGACAGAAATGAACACTGAAGCTTTCTTT. Its translation: CASSIVGTEMNTEAFF.

The chain uses TRBV27 and TRBJ2-7, with D possibly TRBD1 on 5 matching bases. The CDR3 sequence is 12 residues long. The germline CDR1 and CDR2 sequences are MNHEY and SMNVEV (reference sequence). The CDR3 coding sequence is TGTGCTGTCACCAGTAGGGGTGGCGAGCAGTACTTC. This sequence encodes CAVTSRGGEQYF.

This clone was counted only a few times. This chain connects TRBV5-6 to TRBJ1-1, with D possibly TRBD1 on 6 matching bases. V shed 2 bases and J shed 6 bases, with 17 bases lying between them. The CDR3 is 15 residues long. The germline CDR1 and CDR2 sequences are SGHDT and YYEEEE. Written as DNA, the CDR3 is TGTGCCAGCAGCTTTGTGTCACAGGGTTTGTCTGAAGCTTTCTTT. It yields the protein CASSFVSQGLSEAFF.

V is TRBV30 and J is TRBJ2-5; D perhaps matches TRBD1 (6 bases). This CDR3 is 13 amino acids long. V lost 3 bases and J lost 2, with 10 bases in between. Germline CDR1 GTSNPN, CDR2 SVGIG (reference sequence). CDR3 bases: TGTGCCTGGAGACCCGGGACACAAGAGACCCAGTACTTC. Its translation is CAWRPGTQETQYF.

This clone was found once. This chain connects TRBV6-6 to TRBJ1-5, with D perhaps matching TRBD1 (6 bases). Germline V lookup: CDR1 MNHNY, CDR2 SVGAGI (reference sequence). The V and J ends lost 6 bases and 11 bases respectively, with 23 bases between them. The CDR3 runs 15 residues. CDR3 nucleotide sequence: TGTGCCAGCAGAACTACGGGGACATATCTGTCCGCCCAGCATTTT. Translation: CASRTTGTYLSAQHF.

This clone was detected a few times. The rearrangement uses TRBV6-5 and TRBJ1-2; D is uncertain. This CDR3 is 13 amino acids long. From germline, CDR1 is MNHEY and CDR2 SVGAGI. V was pared by 4 bases and J by 8 bases, with 14 bases between. This CDR3 is CASSSTGEEGYTF. CDR3 DNA sequence: TGTGCCAGCAGTTCCACGGGTGAGGAGGGCTACACCTTC.

The chain couples TRBV5-1 to TRBJ2-7; 9 bases fit TRBD2. Germline CDR1 reads SGHRS; CDR2 reads YFSETQ. This CDR3 spans 18 amino acids. After removal of 0 bases from V and 0 bases from J, the junction contained 10 bases not matched to a gene. The CDR3, as DNA: TGCGCCAGCAGCTTGGCGCATATAGCGGGAGAGTCCTCCTACGAGCAGTACTTC. This encodes CASSLAHIAGESSYEQYF.

The V call is TRBV2, the J call TRBJ2-5; no clear D. Germline V gives CDR1 SNHLY, CDR2 FYNNEI. The germline V and J ends were trimmed by 1 base and 0 bases, with 9 bases remaining between them. There are 15 residues in the CDR3. The CDR3 DNA follows: TGTGCCAGCAGTGAAGACTACTCGTACCAAGAGACCCAGTACTTC. It translates to CASSEDYSYQETQYF. Supplemented by reference TRBV2 and TRBJ2-5, the full variable domain reads EPEVTQTPSHQVTQMGQEVILRCVPISNHLYFYWYRQILGQKVEFLVSFYNNEISEKSEIFDDQFSVERPDGSNFTLKIRSTKLEDSAMYFCASSEDYSYQETQYFGPGTRLLVL.

This chain connects TRBV5-5 to TRBJ2-5, with 7 positions matching TRBD1. V lost 1 base, J lost 1 base, and 7 bases stayed unmatched. Germline lookup yields CDR1 SGHKS and CDR2 YYEKEE (reference sequence). The CDR3 has 16 amino acids. In DNA, the CDR3 is TGTGCCAGCAGCTTGCCGGCAGGGGGTCTCCAAGAGACCCAGTACTTC. Residues: CASSLPAGGLQETQYF. The full variable domain, with the rest looked up from reference TRBV5-5 and TRBJ2-5, is DAGVTQSPTHLIKTRGQQVTLRCSPISGHKSVSWYQQVLGQGPQFIFQYYEKEERGRGNFPDRFSARQFPNYSSELNVNALLLGDSALYLCASSLPAGGLQETQYFGPGTRLLVL.

The J gene is TRBJ2-2, the V gene TRBV11-2; 8 nucleotides match TRBD2. Germline-derived CDR1 and CDR2 are SGHAT and FQNNGV. The CDR3 consists of 15 residues. The ends lost 5 bases at V and 5 bases at J; junction bases unmatched: 7. The CDR3 protein is CASSPLGGGTGELFF. In DNA, the CDR3 is TGTGCCAGCAGCCCCCTCGGCGGGGGGACCGGGGAGCTGTTTTTT.

The CDR3 sequence is CASSTTTGRSYNEQFF. CDR3 nucleotide sequence: TGTGCCAGCAGCACAACGACAGGGCGCTCCTACAATGAGCAGTTCTTC. This sequence joins TRBV11-2 and TRBJ2-1, with 7 bases that match TRBD1. Germline loops: CDR1 SGHAT, CDR2 FQNNGV. The junction had 7 bases not matched to a gene; V was cut back by 5 bases and J by 0 bases. This CDR3 region has 16 residues. Full variable domain (missing parts from reference TRBV11-2 and TRBJ2-1): EAGVAQSPRYKIIEKRQSVAFWCNPISGHATLYWYQQILGQGPKLLIQFQNNGVVDDSQLPKDRFSAERLKGVDSTLKIQPAKLEDSAVYLCASSTTTGRSYNEQFFGPGTRLTVL.

CDR3 nucleotide sequence: TGTGCCAGCAGTAGGAGGACAGGGTCGAATGAAAAACTGTTTTTT. Its protein is CASSRRTGSNEKLFF. This sequence joins TRBV6-4 and TRBJ1-4; 8 positions agree with TRBD1. Trimming removed 5 bases from V and 5 bases from J; junction bases left unmatched: 7. The CDR3 consists of 15 residues. Germline V gene sequence: CDR1 MRHNA, CDR2 SNTAGT.

This chain joins TRBV15 and TRBJ1-3; D gene unclear. Germline CDR1 is LNHNV and CDR2 is YYDKDF (reference sequence). The CDR3 is 17 residues long. V dropped 0 bases and J dropped 0 bases, with 12 bases sitting between them. CDR3 DNA sequence: TGTGCCACCAGCAGAGATATGGGCAGCGGCTCTGGAAACACCATATATTTT. It codes for CATSRDMGSGSGNTIYF.

The J gene is TRBJ2-2, the V gene TRBV5-8; 7 nucleotides agree with TRBD1. J lost 3 bases, V lost 4 bases, and 3 bases had no gene match. Germline V gene sequence: CDR1 SGHTS, CDR2 YDEGEE. The CDR3 covers 14 residues. The CDR3 DNA is TGTGCCAGCAGCAGAGGACAGGACACCGGGGAGCTGTTTTTT. This encodes CASSRGQDTGELFF. Using reference TRBV5-8 and TRBJ2-2 for the parts outside the CDR3, the full variable domain is EAGVTQSPTHLIKTRGQQATLRCSPISGHTSVYWYQQALGLGLQFLLWYDEGEERNRGNFPPRFSGRQFPNYSSELNVNALELEDSALYLCASSRGQDTGELFFGEGSRLTVL.